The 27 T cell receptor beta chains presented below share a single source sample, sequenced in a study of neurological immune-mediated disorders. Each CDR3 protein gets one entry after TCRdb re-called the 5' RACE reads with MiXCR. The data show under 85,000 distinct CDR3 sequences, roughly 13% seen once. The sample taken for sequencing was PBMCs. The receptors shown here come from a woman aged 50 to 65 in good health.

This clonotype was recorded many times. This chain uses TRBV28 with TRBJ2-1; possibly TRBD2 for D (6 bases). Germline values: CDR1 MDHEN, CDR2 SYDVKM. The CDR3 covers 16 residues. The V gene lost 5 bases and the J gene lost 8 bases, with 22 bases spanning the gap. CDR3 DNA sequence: TGTGCCAGCAGTCTCCCGGTGGGGGGATGGTCCGATGAGCAGTTCTTC. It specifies CASSLPVGGWSDEQFF.

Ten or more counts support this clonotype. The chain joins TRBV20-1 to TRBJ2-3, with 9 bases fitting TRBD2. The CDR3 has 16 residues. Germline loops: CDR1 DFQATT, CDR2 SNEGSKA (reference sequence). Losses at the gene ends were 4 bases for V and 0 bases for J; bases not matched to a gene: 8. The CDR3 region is CSATGLALSSTDTQYF. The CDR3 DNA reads TGCAGTGCTACCGGACTAGCGCTCTCTAGCACAGATACGCAGTATTTT.

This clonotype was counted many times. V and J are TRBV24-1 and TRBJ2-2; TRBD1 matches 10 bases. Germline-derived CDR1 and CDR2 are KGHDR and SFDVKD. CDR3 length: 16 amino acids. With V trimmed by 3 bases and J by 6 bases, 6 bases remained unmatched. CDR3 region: CATSDRQGARAGELFF. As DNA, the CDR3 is TGTGCCACCAGTGATCGACAGGGGGCGAGGGCCGGGGAGCTGTTTTTT.

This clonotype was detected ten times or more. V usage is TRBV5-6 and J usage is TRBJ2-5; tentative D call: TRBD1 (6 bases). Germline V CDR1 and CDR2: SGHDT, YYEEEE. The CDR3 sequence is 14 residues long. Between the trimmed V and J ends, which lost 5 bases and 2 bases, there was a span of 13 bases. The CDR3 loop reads CASRLSGAQETQYF. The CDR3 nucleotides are TGTGCCAGCAGGCTCTCAGGGGCTCAAGAGACCCAGTACTTC.

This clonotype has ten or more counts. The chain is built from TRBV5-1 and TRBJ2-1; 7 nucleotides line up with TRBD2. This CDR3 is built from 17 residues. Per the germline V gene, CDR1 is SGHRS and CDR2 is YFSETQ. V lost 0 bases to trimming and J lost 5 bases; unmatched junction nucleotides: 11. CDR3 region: CASSLAPAGAGNNEQFF. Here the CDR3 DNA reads TGCGCCAGCAGCTTGGCTCCCGCAGGAGCGGGAAACAATGAGCAGTTCTTC.

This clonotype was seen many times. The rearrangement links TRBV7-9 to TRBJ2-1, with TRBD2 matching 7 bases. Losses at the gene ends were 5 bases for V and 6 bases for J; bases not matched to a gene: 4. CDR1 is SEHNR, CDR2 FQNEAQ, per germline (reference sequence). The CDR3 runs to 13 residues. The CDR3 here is CASSLLATNEQFF. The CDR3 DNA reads TGTGCCAGCAGCCTACTAGCGACCAATGAGCAGTTCTTC.

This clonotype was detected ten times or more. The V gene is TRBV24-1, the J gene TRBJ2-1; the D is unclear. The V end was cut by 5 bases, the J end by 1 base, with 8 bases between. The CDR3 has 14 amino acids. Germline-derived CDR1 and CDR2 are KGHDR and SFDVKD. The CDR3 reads CATSAPESYNEQFF. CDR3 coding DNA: TGTGCCACCAGTGCTCCGGAATCCTACAATGAGCAGTTCTTC.

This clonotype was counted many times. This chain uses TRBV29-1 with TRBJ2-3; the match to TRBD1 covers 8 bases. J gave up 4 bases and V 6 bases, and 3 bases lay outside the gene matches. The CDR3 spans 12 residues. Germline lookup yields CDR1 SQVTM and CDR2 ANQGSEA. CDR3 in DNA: TGCAGCGTGACGGACAGGGCAGATACGCAGTATTTT. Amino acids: CSVTDRADTQYF.

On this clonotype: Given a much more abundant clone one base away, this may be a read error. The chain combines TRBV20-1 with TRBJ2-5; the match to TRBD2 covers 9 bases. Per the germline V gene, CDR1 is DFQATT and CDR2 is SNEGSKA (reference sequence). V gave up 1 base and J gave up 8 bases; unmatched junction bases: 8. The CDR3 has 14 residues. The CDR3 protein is CSARVRGRGDTQYF. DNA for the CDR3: TGCAGTGCTAGAGTTCGCGGGAGGGGTGATACCCAGTACTTC.

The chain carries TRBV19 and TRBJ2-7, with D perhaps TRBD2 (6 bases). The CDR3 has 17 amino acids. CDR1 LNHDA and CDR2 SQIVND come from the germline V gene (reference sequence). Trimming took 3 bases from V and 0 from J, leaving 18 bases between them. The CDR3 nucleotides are TGTGCCAGTAGTATGGGCCGGGGGAGGCATAGCTCCTACGAGCAGTACTTC. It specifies CASSMGRGRHSSYEQYF.

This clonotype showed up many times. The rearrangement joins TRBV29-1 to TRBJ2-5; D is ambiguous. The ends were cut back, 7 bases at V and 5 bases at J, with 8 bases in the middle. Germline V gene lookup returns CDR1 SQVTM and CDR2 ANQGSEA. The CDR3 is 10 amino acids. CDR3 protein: CSARHETQYF. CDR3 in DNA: TGCAGCGCCAGGCACGAGACCCAGTACTTC.

CDR3 nucleotide sequence: TGTGCCAGCAGTTTAGTATCAGGGCTAGGCCACAATGAGCAGTTCTTC. As protein: CASSLVSGLGHNEQFF. The chain employs TRBV12-3 or TRBV12-4 and TRBJ2-1; TRBD1 might be the D (5 bases). This CDR3 comprises 16 residues. V was pared by 1 base and J by 5 bases, with 15 bases between.

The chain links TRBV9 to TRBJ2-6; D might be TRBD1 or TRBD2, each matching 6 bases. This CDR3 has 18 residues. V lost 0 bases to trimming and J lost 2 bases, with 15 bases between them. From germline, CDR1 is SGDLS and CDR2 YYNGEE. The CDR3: CASSVVPGACAGANVLTF. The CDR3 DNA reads TGTGCCAGCAGCGTAGTGCCGGGGGCATGTGCTGGGGCCAACGTCCTGACTTTC.

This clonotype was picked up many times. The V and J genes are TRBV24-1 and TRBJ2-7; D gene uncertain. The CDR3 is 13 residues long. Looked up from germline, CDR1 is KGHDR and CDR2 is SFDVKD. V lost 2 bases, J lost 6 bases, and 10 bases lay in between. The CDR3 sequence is CATSDYDQSEQYF. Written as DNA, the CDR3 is TGTGCCACCAGTGATTACGATCAGAGCGAGCAGTACTTC.

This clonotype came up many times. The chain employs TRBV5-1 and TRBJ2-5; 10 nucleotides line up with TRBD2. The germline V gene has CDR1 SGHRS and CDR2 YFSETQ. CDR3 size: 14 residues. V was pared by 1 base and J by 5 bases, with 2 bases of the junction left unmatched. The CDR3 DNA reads TGCGCCAGCAGCTTGACTAGCGGGATGGAGACCCAGTACTTC. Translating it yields CASSLTSGMETQYF.

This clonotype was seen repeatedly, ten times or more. CDR3 coding DNA: TGTGCCAGCAGTTTACGACAGGGAGCCGGGGAGCTGTTTTTT. Translated, it gives CASSLRQGAGELFF. The chain uses TRBV12-3 or TRBV12-4 and TRBJ2-2, with TRBD1 matching 7 bases. The CDR3 spans 14 residues. V was pared by 2 bases and J by 6 bases, with 3 bases of the junction left unmatched.

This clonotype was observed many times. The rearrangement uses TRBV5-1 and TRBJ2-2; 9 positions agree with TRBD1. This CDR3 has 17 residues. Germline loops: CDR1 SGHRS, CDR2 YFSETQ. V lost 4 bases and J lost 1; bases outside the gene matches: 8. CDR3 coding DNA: TGCGCCAGCAGCCTTGGCCCGGACAGGGGGAACACCGGGGAGCTGTTTTTT. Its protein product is CASSLGPDRGNTGELFF.

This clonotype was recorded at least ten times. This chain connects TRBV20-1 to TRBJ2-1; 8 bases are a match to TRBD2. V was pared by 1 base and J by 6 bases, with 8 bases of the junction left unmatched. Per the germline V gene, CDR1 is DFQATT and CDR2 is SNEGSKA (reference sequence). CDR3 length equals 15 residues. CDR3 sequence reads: CSARGQRERGNEQFF. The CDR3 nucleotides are TGCAGTGCTAGAGGTCAGCGGGAGAGGGGCAATGAGCAGTTCTTC.

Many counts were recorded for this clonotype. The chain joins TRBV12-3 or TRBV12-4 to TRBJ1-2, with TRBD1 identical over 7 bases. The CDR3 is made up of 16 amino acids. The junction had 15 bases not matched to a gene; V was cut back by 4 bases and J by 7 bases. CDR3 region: CASSSWGQGVTSGYTF. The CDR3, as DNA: TGTGCCAGCAGTTCCTGGGGGCAGGGGGTAACGAGTGGCTACACCTTC.

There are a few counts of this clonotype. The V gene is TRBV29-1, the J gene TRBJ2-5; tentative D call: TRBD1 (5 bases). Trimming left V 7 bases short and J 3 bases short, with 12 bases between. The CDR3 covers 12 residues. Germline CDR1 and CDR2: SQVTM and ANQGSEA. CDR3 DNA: TGCAGCGCCCGGACAAGGAAAGAGACCCAGTACTTC. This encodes CSARTRKETQYF.

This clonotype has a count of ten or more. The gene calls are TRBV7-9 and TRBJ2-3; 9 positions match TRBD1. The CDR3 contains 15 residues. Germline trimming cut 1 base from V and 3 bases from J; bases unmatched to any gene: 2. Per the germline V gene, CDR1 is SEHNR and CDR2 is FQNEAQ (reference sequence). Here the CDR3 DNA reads TGTGCCAGCAGCTTAGTGGGACAGGGTACAGATACGCAGTATTTT. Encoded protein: CASSLVGQGTDTQYF.

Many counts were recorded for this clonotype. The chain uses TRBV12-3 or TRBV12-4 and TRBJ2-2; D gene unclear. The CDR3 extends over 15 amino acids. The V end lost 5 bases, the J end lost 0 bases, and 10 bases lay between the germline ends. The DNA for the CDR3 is TGTGCCAGCAGTCGCAGGTACTCGAACACCGGGGAGCTGTTTTTT. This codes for CASSRRYSNTGELFF.

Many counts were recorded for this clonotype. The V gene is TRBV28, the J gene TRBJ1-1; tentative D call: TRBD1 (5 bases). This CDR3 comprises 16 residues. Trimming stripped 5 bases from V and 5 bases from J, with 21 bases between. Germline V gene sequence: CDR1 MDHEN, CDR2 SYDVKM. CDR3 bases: TGTGCCAGCAGTGTTATCGGGGGGTTCGGGGAGACTGAAGCTTTCTTT. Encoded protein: CASSVIGGFGETEAFF.

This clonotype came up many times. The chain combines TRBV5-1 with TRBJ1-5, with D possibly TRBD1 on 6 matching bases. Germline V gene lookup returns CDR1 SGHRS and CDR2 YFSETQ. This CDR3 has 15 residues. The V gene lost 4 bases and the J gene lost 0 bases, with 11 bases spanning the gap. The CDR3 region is CASSLGQSSNQPQHF. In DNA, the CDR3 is TGCGCCAGCAGCCTCGGACAGTCTAGCAATCAGCCCCAGCATTTT.

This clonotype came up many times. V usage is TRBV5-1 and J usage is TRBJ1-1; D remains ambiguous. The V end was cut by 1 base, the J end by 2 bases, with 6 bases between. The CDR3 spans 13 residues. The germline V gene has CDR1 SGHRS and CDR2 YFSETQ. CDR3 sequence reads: CASSLTDNTEAFF. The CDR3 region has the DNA TGCGCCAGCAGCTTGACAGACAACACTGAAGCTTTCTTT.

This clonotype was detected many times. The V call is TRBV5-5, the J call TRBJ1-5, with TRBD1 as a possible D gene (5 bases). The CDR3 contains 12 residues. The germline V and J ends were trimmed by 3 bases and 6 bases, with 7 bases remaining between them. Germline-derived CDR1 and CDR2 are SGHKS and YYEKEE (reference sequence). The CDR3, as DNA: TGTGCCAGCAGCTCAGGGACTCAGCCCCAGCATTTT. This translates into CASSSGTQPQHF.

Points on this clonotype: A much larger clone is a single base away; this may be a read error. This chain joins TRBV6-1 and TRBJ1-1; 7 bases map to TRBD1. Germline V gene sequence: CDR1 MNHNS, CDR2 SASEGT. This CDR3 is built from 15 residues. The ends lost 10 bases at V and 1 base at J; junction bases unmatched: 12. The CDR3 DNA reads TGTGCCAACAGACCTCGACAGGGATCGAACACTGAAGCTTTCTTT. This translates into CANRPRQGSNTEAFF.